This T cell receptor beta chain emerged from a study of response to subunit inactivated influenza vaccine (dated by TCRdb to between 2017 and 2018). Study-wide context: The study used deep quantitative T cell receptor repertoire profiling to track responses to a trivalent subunit inactivated influenza vaccine.

Reading from cysteine to phenylalanine, the CDR3 counts 15 amino acids. Left in the record is the CDR3 DNA by itself, 45 bases read in frame from the first base. Trimming takes 2 bases off V and 7 bases off J; junction bases not matched to a gene: 11. The germline V gene provides CDR1 SQVTM and CDR2 ANQGSEA. The library was generated by RT-PCR. Instrument used: Illumina HiSeq 2500. TCRdb reran the public reads through fastp at Q25 and MiXCR, keeping productive beta chains. Each CDR3 protein appears once, grouped with its most common genes and DNA. The sample data list under 550,000 distinct CDR3 sequences, and more than 7% of these were observed just once. The ten largest clonotypes hold roughly 13% of the sample. This clonotype was detected ten times or more. Its antigen target is currently unknown. There are no base qualities to consult, and no much larger clone falls within one base. The investigation overall reported the following: It was suggested by the authors that each seasonal influenza vaccination may recruit only a limited number of new T cells.

The sequence was collected from a man between 50 and 69 years old who received an inactivated influenza vaccine. Donor details come from another sample of the same person, matched by shared clones. Sample: PBMCs from blood, taken less than 30 months after vaccination. The V gene is TRBV29-1 and the J gene is TRBJ2-1, with 7 bases matching TRBD2. Read as DNA, the sequence is TGCAGCGTTGAACCCCATCAGCGGGATAGGAATGAGCAGTTCTTC. It codes for CSVEPHQRDRNEQFF.